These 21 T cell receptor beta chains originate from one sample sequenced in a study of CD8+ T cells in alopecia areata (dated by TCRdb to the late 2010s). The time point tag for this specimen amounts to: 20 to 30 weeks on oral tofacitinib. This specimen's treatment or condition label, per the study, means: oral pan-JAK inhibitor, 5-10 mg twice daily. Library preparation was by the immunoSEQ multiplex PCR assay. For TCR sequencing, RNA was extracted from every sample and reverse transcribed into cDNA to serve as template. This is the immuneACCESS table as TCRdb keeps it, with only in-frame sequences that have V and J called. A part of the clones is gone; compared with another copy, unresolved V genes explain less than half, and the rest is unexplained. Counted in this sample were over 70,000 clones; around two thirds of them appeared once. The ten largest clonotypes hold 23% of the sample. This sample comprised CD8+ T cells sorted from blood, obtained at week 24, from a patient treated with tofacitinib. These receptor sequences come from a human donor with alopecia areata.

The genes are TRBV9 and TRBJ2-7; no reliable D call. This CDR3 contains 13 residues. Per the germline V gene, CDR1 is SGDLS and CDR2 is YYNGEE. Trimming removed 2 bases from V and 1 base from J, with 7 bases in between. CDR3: CASSVSGSYEQYF. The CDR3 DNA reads TGTGCCAGCAGCGTGAGTGGGTCCTACGAGCAGTACTTC.

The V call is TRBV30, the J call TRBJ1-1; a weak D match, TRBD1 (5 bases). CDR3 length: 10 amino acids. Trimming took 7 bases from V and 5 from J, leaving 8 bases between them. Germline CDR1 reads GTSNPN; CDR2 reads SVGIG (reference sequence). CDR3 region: CASGRTEAFF. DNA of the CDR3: TGTGCCTCAGGGAGAACTGAAGCTTTCTTT.

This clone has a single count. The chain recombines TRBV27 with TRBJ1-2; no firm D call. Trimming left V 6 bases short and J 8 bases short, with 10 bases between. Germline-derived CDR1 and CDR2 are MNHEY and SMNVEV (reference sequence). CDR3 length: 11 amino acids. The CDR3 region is CASRNYAGYTF. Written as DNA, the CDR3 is TGTGCCAGCAGAAACTATGCAGGCTACACCTTC.

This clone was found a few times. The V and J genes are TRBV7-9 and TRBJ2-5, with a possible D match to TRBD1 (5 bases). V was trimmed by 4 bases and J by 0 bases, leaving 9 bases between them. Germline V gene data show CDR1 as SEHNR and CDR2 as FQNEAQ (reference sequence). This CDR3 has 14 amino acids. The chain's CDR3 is CASSSDTYQETQYF. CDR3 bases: TGTGCCAGCAGCTCGGACACGTACCAAGAGACCCAGTACTTC.

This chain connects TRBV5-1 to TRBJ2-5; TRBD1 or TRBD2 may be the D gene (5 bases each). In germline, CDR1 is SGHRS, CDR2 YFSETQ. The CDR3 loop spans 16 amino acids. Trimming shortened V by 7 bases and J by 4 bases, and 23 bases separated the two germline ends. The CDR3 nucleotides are TGCGCCAGCGCAGACGGGCAGGGCTTGAGGGGAGAGACCCAGTACTTC. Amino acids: CASADGQGLRGETQYF. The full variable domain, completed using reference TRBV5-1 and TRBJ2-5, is KAGVTQTPRYLIKTRGQQVTLSCSPISGHRSVSWYQQTPGQGLQFLFEYFSETQRNKGNFPGRFSGRQFSNSRSEMNVSTLELGDSALYLCASADGQGLRGETQYFGPGTRLLVL.

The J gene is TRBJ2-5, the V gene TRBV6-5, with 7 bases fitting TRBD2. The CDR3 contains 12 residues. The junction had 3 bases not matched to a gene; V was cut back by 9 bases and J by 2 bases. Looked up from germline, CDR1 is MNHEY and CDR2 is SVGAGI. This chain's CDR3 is CASTSEQETQYF. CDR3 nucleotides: TGTGCCAGTACTAGCGAGCAAGAGACCCAGTACTTC.

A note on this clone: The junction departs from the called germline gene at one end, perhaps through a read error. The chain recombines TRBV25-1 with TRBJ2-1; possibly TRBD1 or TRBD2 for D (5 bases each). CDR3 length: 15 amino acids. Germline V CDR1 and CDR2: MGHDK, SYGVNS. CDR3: CASSEVVGVYDEQFF. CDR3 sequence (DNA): TGTGCCAGCAGTGAAGTGGTGGGGGTCTACGATGAGCAGTTCTTC.

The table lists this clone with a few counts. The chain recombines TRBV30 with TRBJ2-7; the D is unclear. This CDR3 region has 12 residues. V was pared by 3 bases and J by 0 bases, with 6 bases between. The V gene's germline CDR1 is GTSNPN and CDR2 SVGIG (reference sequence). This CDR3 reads CAWRALSYEQYF. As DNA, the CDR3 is TGTGCCTGGAGGGCCCTCTCCTACGAGCAGTACTTC.

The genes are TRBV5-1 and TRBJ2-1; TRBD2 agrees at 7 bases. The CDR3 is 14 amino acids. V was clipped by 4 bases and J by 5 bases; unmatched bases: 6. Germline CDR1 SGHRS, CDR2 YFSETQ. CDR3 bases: TGCGCCAGCAGCCTCACCCTAGCGGACAATGAGCAGTTCTTC. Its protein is CASSLTLADNEQFF.

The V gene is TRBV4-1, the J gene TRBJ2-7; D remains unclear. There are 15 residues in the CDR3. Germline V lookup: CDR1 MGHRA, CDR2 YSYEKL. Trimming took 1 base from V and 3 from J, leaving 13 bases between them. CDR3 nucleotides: TGCGCCAGCAGCCAAGCTCTCCCTGGGATCTACGAGCAGTACTTC. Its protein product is CASSQALPGIYEQYF.

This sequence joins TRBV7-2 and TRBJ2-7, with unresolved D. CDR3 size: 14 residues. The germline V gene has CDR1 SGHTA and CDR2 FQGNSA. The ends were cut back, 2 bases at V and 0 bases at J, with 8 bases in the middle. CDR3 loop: CASSLSVVSYEQYF. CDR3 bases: TGTGCCAGCAGCTTATCCGTGGTCTCCTACGAGCAGTACTTC.

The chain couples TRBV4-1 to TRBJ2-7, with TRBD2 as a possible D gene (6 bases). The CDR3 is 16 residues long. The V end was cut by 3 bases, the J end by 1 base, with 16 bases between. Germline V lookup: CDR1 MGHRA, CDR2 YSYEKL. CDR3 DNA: TGCGCCAGCAGCCAGGGAGGTGGACTGATGTCCTACGAGCAGTACTTC. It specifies CASSQGGGLMSYEQYF.

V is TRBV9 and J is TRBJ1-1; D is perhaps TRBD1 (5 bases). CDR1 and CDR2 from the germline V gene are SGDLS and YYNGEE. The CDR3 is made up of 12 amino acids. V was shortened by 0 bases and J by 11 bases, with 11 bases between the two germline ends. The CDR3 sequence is CASSVAGGEAFF. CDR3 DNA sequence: TGTGCCAGCAGCGTAGCGGGAGGGGAGGCTTTCTTT. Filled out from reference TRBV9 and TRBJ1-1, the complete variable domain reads DSGVTQTPKHLITATGQRVTLRCSPRSGDLSVYWYQQSLDQGLQFLIQYYNGEERAKGNILERFSAQQFPDLHSELNLSSLELGDSALYFCASSVAGGEAFFGQGTRLTVV.

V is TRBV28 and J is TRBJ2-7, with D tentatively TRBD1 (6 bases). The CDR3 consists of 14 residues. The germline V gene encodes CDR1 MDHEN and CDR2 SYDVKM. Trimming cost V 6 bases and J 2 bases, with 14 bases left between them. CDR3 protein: CASRSLDSTYEQYF. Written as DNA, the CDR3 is TGTGCCAGCAGATCCCTGGACAGCACCTACGAGCAGTACTTC.

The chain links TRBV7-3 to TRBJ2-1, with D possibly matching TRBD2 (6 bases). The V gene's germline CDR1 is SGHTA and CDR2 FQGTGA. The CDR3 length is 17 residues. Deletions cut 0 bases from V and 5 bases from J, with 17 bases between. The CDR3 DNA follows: TGTGCCAGCAGCTTAACGTTCGACGGACTACCCAACAATGAGCAGTTCTTC. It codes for CASSLTFDGLPNNEQFF.

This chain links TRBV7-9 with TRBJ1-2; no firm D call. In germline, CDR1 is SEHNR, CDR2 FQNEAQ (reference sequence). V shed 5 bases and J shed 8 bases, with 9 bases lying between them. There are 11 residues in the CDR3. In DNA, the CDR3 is TGTGCCAGCAGCCCCTCGGGGGGCTACACCTTC. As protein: CASSPSGGYTF.

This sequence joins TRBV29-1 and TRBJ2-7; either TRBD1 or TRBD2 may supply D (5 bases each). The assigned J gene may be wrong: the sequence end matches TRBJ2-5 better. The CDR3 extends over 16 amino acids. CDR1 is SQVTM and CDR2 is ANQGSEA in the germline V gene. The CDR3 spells CSVHGGIDVRPETQYF. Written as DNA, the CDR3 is TGCAGCGTCCATGGGGGTATTGATGTGCGCCCAGAGACCCAGTACTTC.

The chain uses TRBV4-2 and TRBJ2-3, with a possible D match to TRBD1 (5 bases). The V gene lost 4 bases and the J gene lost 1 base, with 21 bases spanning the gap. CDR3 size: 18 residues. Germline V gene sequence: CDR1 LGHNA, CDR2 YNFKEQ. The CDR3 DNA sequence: TGTGCCAGCAGCCGCGCAGCTTCAGGGCCGGCCCGCACAGATACGCAGTATTTT. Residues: CASSRAASGPARTDTQYF.

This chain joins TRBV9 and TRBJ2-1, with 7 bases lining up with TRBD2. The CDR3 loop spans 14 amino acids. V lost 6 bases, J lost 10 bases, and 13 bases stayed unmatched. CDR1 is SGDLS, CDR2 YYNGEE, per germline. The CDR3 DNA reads TGTGCCAGCACCGCGCCAGCGGGATTGTTGGAGCAGTTCTTC. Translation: CASTAPAGLLEQFF.

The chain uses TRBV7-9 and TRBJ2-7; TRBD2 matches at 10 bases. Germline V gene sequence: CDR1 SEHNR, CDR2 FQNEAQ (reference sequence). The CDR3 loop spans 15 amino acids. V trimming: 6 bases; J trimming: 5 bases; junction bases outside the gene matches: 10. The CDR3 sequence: CASSLSGGARNEQYF. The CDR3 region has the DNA TGTGCCAGCAGTTTAAGCGGGGGGGCCCGTAACGAGCAGTACTTC.

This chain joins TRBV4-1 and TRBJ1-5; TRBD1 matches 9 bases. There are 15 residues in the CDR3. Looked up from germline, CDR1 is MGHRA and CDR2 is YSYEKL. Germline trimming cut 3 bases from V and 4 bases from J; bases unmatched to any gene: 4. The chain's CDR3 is CASSQGTGINQPQHF. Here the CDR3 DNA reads TGCGCCAGCAGCCAGGGGACAGGGATTAATCAGCCCCAGCATTTT.